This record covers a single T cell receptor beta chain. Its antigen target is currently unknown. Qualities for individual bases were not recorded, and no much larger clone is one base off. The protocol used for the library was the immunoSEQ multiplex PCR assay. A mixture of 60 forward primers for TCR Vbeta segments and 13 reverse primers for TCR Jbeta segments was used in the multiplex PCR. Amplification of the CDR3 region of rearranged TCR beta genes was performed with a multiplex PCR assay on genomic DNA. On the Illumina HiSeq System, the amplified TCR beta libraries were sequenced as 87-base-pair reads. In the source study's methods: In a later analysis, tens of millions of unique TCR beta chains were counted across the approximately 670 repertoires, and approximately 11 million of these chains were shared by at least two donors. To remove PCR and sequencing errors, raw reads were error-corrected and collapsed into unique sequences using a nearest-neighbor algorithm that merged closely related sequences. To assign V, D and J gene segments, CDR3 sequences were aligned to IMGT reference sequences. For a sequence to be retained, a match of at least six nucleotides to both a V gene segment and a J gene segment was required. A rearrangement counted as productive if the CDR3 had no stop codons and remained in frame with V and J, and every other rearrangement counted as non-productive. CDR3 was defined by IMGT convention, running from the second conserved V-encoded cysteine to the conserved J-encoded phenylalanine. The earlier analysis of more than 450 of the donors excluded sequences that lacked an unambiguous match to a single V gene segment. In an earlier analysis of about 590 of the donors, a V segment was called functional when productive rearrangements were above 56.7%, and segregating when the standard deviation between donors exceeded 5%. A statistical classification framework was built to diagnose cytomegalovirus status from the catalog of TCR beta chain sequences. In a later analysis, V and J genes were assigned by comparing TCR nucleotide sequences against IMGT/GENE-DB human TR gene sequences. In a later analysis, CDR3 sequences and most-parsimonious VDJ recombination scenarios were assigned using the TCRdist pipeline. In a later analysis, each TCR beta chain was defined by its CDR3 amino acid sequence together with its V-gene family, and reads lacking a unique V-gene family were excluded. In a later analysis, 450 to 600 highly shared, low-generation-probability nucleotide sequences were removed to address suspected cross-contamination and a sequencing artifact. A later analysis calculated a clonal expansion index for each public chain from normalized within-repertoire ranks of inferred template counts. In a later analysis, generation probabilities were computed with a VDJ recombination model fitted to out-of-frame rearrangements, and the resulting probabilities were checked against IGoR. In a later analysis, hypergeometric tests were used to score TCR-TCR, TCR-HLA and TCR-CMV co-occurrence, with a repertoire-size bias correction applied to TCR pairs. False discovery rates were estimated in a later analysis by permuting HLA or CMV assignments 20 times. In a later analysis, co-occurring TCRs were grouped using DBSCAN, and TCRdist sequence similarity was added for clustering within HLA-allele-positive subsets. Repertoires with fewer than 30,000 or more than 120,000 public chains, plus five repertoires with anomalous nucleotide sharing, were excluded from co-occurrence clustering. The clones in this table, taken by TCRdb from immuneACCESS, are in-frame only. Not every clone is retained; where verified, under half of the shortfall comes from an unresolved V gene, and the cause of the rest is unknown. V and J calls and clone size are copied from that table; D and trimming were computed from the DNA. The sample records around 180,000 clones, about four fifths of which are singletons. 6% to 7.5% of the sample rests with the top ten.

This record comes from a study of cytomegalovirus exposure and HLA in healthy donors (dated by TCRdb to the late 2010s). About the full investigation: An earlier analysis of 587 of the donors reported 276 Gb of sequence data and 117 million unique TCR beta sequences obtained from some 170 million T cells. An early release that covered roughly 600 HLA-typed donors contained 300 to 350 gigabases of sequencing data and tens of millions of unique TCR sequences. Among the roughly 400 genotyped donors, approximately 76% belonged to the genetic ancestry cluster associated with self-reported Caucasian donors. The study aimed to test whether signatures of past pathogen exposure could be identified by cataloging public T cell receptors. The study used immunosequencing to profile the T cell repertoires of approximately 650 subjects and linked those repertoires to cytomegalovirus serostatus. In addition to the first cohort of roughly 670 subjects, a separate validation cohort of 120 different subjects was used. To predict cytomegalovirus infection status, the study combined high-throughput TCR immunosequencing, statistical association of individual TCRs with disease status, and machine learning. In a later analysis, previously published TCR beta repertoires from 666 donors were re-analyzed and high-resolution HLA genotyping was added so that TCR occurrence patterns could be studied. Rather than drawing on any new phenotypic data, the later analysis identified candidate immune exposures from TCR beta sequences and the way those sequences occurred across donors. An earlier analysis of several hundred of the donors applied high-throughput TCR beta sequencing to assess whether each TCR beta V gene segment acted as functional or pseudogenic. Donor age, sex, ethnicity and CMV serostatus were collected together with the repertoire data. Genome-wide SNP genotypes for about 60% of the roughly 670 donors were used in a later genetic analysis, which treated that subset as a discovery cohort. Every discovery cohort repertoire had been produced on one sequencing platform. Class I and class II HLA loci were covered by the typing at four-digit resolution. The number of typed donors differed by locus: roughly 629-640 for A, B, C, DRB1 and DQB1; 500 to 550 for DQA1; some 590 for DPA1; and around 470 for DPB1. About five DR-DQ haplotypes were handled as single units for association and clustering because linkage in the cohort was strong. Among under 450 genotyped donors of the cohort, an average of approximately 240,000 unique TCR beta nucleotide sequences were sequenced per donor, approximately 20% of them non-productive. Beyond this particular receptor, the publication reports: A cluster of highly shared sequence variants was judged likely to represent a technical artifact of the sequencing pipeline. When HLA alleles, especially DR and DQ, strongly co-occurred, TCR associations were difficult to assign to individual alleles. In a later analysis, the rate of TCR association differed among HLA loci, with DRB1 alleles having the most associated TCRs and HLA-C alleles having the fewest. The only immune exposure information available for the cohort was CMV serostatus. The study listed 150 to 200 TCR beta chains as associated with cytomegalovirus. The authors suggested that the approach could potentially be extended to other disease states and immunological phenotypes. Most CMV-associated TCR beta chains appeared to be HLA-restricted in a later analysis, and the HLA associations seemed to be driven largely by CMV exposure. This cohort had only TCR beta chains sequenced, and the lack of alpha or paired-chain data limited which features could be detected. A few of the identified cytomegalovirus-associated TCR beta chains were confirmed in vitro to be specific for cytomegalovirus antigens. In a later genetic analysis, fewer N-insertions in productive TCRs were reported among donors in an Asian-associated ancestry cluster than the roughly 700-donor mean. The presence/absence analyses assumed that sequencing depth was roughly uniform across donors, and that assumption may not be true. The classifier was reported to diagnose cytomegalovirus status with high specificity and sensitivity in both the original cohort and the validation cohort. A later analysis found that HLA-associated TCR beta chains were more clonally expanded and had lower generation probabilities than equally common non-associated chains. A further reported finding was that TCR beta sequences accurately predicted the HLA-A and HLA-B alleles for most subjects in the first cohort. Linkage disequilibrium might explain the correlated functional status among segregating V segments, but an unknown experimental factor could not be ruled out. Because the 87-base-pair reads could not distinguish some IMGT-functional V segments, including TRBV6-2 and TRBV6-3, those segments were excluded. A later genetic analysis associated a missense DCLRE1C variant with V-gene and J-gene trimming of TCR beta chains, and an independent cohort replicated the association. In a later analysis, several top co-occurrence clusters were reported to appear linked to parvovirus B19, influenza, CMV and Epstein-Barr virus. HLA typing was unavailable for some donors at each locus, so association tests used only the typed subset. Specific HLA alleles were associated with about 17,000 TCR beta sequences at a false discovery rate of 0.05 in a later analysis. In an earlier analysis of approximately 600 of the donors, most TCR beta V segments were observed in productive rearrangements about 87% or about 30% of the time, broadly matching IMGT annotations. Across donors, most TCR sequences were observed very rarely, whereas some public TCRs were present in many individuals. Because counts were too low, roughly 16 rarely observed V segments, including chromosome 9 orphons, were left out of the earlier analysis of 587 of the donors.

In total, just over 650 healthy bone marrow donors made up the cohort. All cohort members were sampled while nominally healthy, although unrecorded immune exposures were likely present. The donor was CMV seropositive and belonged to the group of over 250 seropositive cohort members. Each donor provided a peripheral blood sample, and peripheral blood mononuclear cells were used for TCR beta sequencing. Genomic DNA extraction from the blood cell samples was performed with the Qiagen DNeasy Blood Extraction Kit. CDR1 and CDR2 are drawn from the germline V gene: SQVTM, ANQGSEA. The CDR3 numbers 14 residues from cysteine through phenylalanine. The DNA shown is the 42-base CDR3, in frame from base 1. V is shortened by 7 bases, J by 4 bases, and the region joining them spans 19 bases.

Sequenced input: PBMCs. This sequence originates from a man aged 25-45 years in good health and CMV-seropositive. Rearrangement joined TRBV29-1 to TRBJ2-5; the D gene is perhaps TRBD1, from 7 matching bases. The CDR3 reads CSARGGVGGETQYF. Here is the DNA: TGCAGCGCTCGAGGGGGCGTGGGGGGAGAGACCCAGTACTTC.